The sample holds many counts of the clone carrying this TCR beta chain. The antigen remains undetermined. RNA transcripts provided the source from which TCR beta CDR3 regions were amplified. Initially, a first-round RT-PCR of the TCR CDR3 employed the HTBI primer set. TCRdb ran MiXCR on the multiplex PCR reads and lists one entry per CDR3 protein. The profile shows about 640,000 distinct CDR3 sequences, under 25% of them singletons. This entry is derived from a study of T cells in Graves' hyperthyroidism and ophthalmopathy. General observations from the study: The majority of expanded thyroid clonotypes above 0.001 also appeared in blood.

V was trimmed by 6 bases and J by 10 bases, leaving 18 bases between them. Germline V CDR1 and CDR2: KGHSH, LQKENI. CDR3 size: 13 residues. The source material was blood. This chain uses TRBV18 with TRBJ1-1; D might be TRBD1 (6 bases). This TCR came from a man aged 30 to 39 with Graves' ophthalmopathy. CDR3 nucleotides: TGTGCCAGCTCCGATGCACGCCAGGGGCCAGCTTTCTTT. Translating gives CASSDARQGPAFF.